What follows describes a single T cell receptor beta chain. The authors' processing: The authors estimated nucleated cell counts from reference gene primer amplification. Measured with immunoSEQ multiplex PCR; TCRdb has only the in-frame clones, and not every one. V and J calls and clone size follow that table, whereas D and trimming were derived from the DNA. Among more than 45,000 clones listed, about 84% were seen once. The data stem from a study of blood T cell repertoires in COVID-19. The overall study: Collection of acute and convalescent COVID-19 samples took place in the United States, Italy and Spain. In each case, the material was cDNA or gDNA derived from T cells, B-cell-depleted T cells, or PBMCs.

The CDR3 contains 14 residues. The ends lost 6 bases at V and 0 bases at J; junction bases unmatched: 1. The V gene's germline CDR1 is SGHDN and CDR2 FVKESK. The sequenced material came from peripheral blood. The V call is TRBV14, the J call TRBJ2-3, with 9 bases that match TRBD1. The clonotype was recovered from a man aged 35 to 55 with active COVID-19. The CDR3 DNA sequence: TGTGCCAGCAGGGGACAGGGTAGCACAGATACGCAGTATTTT. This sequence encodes CASRGQGSTDTQYF.